This T cell receptor (beta chain) was observed in a study of blood T cell repertoires in COVID-19. Across the whole study: The analysed material was cDNA or gDNA that came from T cells, B-cell-depleted T cells, or PBMCs.

Produced via immunoSEQ multiplex PCR; TCRdb's table is partial and in-frame only. The repertoire holds under 200,000 clones, with 88% as singletons. The V gene's germline CDR1 is SGHDT and CDR2 YYEEEE. This CDR3 is built from 18 residues. Trimming left V 0 bases short and J 7 bases short, with 24 bases between. The rearrangement uses TRBV5-6 and TRBJ2-3, with a possible D match to TRBD1 (6 bases). The TCR comes from a man aged 35-49 years with active or convalescent COVID-19. The sample taken for sequencing was peripheral blood. CDR3 DNA: TGTGCCAGCAGCTTGGACTTAACCGCCTCTTCGCAGGGGAATACGCAGTATTTT. This sequence encodes CASSLDLTASSQGNTQYF.